This T cell receptor beta chain was captured by sequencing in a study of T cell responses to AZD1222 COVID-19 vaccine. Clones were read by immunoSEQ multiplex PCR, and TCRdb kept only the in-frame ones, dropping some. In the table there are about 35,000 clones, 85% to 90% of which are singletons. The CDR3 sequence is 11 residues long. The V end lost 10 bases, the J end lost 4 bases, and 9 bases lay between the germline ends. Study-level points and caveats: The repertoires were collected only after the peak T cell response. Along spike, vaccine-associated CD4 TCRs were found throughout, with dominance at 160-218 and 743-854. Vaccination with two AZD1222 doses was followed by a rise in Spike-specific TCR breadth and depth. White British ancestry dominated among donors, who included more females, and clonal diversity was possibly underestimated.

Comment on this clone: The antigen is unknown.

V and J are TRBV12-3 or TRBV12-4 and TRBJ2-3; no clear D. The specimen comprised peripheral blood, sampled 28 days after the second AZD1222 dose. The receptor's source is an adult who received the AZD1222 COVID-19 vaccine. The CDR3 DNA sequence: TGTGCCATGGGCGGCTCAGATACGCAGTATTTT. Protein: CAMGGSDTQYF.